This T cell receptor (beta chain) was sequenced in a study of control samples from healthy donors and cancer patients (TCRdb year 2020). Library preparation was by the immunoSEQ multiplex PCR assay. TCRdb's version of the immuneACCESS table is confined to in-frame rearrangements and falls short of the full clone set. An unresolved V gene accounts for under half of the shortfall where checked; the remainder is of unknown origin. The sample table records 120,000 or so clones; more than 70% of these occur just once. Jointly, the top ten make up about 2.7% of the sample. Only one count was recorded for this clone. There is no known antigen for this receptor. No base qualities exist here, and no much larger clone lies one base off it. The sample has other DNA sequences that encode this CDR3 too. The TCR sequence derives from a man aged 60 to 69 in good health. Material for sequencing was blood.

CDR3 region: CSVRENTEAFF. The nucleotide sequence is given as TGCAGCGTTCGAGAGAACACTGAAGCTTTCTTT. The chain links TRBV29-1 with TRBJ1-1, with no confident D gene call. The CDR3 runs 11 amino acids, cysteine and phenylalanine included. The DNA shown is the 33-base CDR3, in frame from base 1. V is cut by 5 bases and J by 1 base, and the space between the germline ends is 5 bases. The germline V gene yields SQVTM for CDR1 and ANQGSEA for CDR2.